This T cell receptor beta chain is from a study of blood T cell repertoires in COVID-19. CDR3 length: 15 residues. V was trimmed by 0 bases and J by 4 bases, leaving 13 bases between them. Germline V gives CDR1 SGHRS, CDR2 YFSETQ. Authors' analysis steps: Amplifying reference gene primers gave estimates of nucleated cell counts. Some clones are missing from TCRdb's copy, which holds only in-frame ones; the method was immunoSEQ multiplex PCR. Clone size and V and J calls were adopted from that table, with D and trimming inferred from the DNA. The sample gives 30,000 to 50,000 clones, 87% of which show up once; less than 25% is in the top ten.

The receptor was isolated from a man in his fifties or sixties with active or convalescent COVID-19. The sample taken for sequencing was peripheral blood. The V and J genes are TRBV5-1 and TRBJ2-5, with D perhaps matching TRBD2 (5 bases). CDR3 DNA: TGCGCCAGCAGCTTGGAATTTAGTAGCGCAGAGACCCAGTACTTC. Its protein product is CASSLEFSSAETQYF.